The following is a TCR beta chain sequence with its context. The length of the CDR3 is 14 residues. CDR1 and CDR2 (germline): SGHNT, YYREEE (reference sequence). Trimming cost V 5 bases and J 5 bases, with 16 bases left between them. These data originate in a study of T cell responses to AZD1222 COVID-19 vaccine. Assay: immunoSEQ multiplex PCR; the TCRdb copy retains only in-frame clones and omits some. The sample has under 200,000 clones, 85% to 95% seen once. The sequence came from an adult in good health. Material: peripheral blood, obtained on day 0 of AZD1222 vaccination. This chain connects TRBV5-4 to TRBJ2-5, with D maybe TRBD2 (5 bases). CDR3 loop: CASRPLEGAETQYF. CDR3 DNA: TGTGCCAGCAGACCCTTAGAGGGCGCGGAGACCCAGTACTTC.